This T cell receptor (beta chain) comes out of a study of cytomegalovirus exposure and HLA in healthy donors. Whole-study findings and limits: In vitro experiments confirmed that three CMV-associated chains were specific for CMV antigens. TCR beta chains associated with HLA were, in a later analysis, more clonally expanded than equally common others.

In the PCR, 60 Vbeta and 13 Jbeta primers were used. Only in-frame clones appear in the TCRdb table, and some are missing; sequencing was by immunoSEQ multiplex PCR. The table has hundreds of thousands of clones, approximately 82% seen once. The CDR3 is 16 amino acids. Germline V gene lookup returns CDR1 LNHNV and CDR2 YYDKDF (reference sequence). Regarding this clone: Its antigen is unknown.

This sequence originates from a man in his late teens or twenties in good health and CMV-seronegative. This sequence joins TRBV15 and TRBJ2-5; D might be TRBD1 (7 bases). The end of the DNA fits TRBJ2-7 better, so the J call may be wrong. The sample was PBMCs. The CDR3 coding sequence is TGTGCCACCAGCAGGGGGGCAGGGGGGCATCAATACGAGCAGTACTTC. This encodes CATSRGAGGHQYEQYF.